The 8 T cell receptor beta chains below all came from one sample that was sequenced in a study of CD4 T cell repertoires in COVID-19. Measured with immunoSEQ multiplex PCR; TCRdb has only the in-frame clones, and not every one. This sample has fewer than 30,000 clones, with over 90% found just once. These memory T cells were uncultured and sequenced directly after ex vivo isolation. This specimen consisted of circulating follicular helper CD4+ T cells (cTfh) from blood, obtained before the COVID-19 pandemic. All receptors come from a human donor who had COVID-19.

This sequence joins TRBV19 and TRBJ1-3; TRBD1 aligns across 9 bases. Germline V gene sequence: CDR1 LNHDA, CDR2 SQIVND (reference sequence). CDR3 length equals 16 residues. After removal of 5 bases from V and 4 bases from J, the junction contained 9 bases not matched to a gene. The CDR3 loop is CASSPGQGRGGNTIYF. The CDR3 DNA is TGTGCCAGTAGTCCTGGACAGGGGCGCGGAGGAAACACCATATATTTT.

J is TRBJ2-2 and V is TRBV7-6, with D maybe TRBD2 (5 bases). V lost 3 bases to trimming and J lost 7 bases, with 12 bases between them. CDR3 size: 14 residues. Germline CDR1 reads SGHVS; CDR2 reads FNYEAQ. CDR3 nucleotide sequence: TGTGCCAGCAGCTTCCAGAGTGGAGGCGGGGAGCTGTTTTTT. Encoded protein: CASSFQSGGGELFF.

The J gene is TRBJ2-2, the V gene TRBV7-3, with 9 bases aligning to TRBD1. The J segment lost 0 bases and the V segment lost 3 bases, leaving 2 bases of the junction unmatched. The CDR3 extends over 16 amino acids. Germline V lookup: CDR1 SGHTA, CDR2 FQGTGA. CDR3 bases: TGTGCCAGCAGCTTGGGACAGGGACCGAACACCGGGGAGCTGTTTTTT. This encodes CASSLGQGPNTGELFF.

This chain uses TRBV11-3 with TRBJ2-2; D is unclear. The V end lost 4 bases, the J end lost 3 bases, and 3 bases lay between the germline ends. This CDR3 is 12 amino acids long. Germline assignment: CDR1 SGHNT and CDR2 YENEEA. The CDR3 sequence is CASSSDTGELFF. CDR3 nucleotides: TGTGCCAGCAGCTCCGACACCGGGGAGCTGTTTTTT.

The chain carries TRBV6-5 and TRBJ2-7; tentatively, D is TRBD1 (5 bases). The V end was cut by 4 bases, the J end by 2 bases, with 12 bases between. This CDR3 is built from 14 residues. Germline values: CDR1 MNHEY, CDR2 SVGAGI. CDR3 bases: TGTGCCAGCAGTTTTGACAGACTGACCTACGAGCAGTACTTC. It translates to CASSFDRLTYEQYF.

The chain joins TRBV5-3 to TRBJ1-5; D is unresolved. Being an ORF, TRBV5-3 has a function that is uncertain. V gave up 9 bases and J gave up 5 bases, with 15 bases separating them. This CDR3 spans 13 amino acids. CDR3 in DNA: TGTGCCACCTATGACGGGGATCATCAGCCCCAGCATTTT. Translating it yields CATYDGDHQPQHF.

The chain is built from TRBV5-4 and TRBJ1-1; unclear D gene. Germline-derived CDR1 and CDR2 are SGHNT and YYREEE (reference sequence). The CDR3 extends over 13 amino acids. V lost 2 bases to trimming and J lost 3 bases, with 8 bases between them. CDR3 residues: CASSFSRDTEAFF. DNA for the CDR3: TGTGCCAGCAGCTTCTCCCGGGACACTGAAGCTTTCTTT.

This clone occurred once. This chain joins TRBV27 and TRBJ2-3, with D hard to call. The V and J ends lost 3 bases and 0 bases respectively, with 10 bases between them. CDR1 and CDR2 from the germline V gene are MNHEY and SMNVEV (reference sequence). The CDR3 is made up of 15 amino acids. The CDR3 region is CASSFKTLSTDTQYF. CDR3 in DNA: TGTGCCAGCAGTTTTAAGACTCTGAGCACAGATACGCAGTATTTT.